The 13 T cell receptor beta chains below were found in one sample sequenced in a study of identical twins (dated by TCRdb to 2016 to 2018). The library relied on 5' RACE. Reads for this sample came from an Illumina HiSeq 2000. Clones were called with MiXCR by TCRdb after fastp trimmed the public reads at Q25, and only in-frame beta chains were retained. Records with the same CDR3 protein are collapsed into one entry carrying the most frequent genes and DNA. Across this sample there are 250,000 or so distinct CDR3 sequences, with approximately 8.3% seen only once. Together, the top ten hold less than 4% of the sample. These data are also associated with another study on yellow fever vaccine responses in identical twins.

The sample consisted of CD8+ T cells sorted from blood. These receptors were obtained from a young woman in good health.

Concerning this clonotype itself: This sequence may be a read error, since a much larger clone differs from it by one base. For the CDR3, the DNA is TGTACCAGCAGATCCTATCGGGGGGGCCGAGATTTGTCCTACAATGAGCAGTTCTTC. This translates into CTSRSYRGGRDLSYNEQFF. V and J are TRBV3-1 and TRBJ2-1, with TRBD2 matching 8 bases. Germline V gene data show CDR1 as LGHDT and CDR2 as YNNKEL (reference sequence). This CDR3 comprises 19 residues.

This clonotype came up once. The V and J genes are TRBV15 and TRBJ2-1; D remains ambiguous. V dropped 6 bases and J dropped 1 base, with 13 bases sitting between them. Germline V CDR1 and CDR2: LNHNV, YYDKDF (reference sequence). The CDR3 totals 15 residues. In DNA form, the CDR3 reads TGTGCCACCAGTAACTCTCTAGGGTCCTACAATGAGCAGTTCTTC. This translates into CATSNSLGSYNEQFF.

V is TRBV6-2 or TRBV6-3 and J is TRBJ1-1; no clear D. V gave up 2 bases and J gave up 0 bases, with 13 bases separating them. The CDR3 is 16 amino acids. Germline V gene lookup returns CDR1 MNHEY and CDR2 SVGEGT. The CDR3 bases are TGTGCCAGCAGTTACCCAATCCGTAGCATGAACACTGAAGCTTTCTTT. Its protein product is CASSYPIRSMNTEAFF.

This clonotype was seen repeatedly, ten times or more. This chain uses TRBV6-2 or TRBV6-3 with TRBJ2-5; 15 bases are a match to TRBD2. The CDR3 spans 21 residues. J gave up 3 bases and V 7 bases, and 21 bases lay outside the gene matches. The germline V gene has CDR1 MNHEY and CDR2 SVGEGT. This CDR3 is CASMYSGTSGRRMIGEETQYF. The DNA for the CDR3 is TGTGCCAGCATGTACTCCGGGACTAGCGGGAGGCGGATGATCGGGGAAGAGACCCAGTACTTC.

The rearrangement joins TRBV10-3 to TRBJ2-7, with a tentative D call TRBD2 (5 bases). The CDR3 spans 16 residues. The germline V and J ends were trimmed by 3 bases and 0 bases, with 15 bases remaining between them. CDR1 ENHRY and CDR2 SYGVKD come from the germline V gene. The CDR3 reads CAISESALGSSYEQYF. The CDR3 region has the DNA TGTGCCATCAGTGAAAGCGCGTTAGGGAGCTCCTACGAGCAGTACTTC.

The table lists this clonotype with a few counts. This chain connects TRBV9 to TRBJ2-2; D uncertain. This CDR3 comprises 15 residues. Trimming took 0 bases from V and 5 from J, leaving 11 bases between them. Per the germline V gene, CDR1 is SGDLS and CDR2 is YYNGEE. The CDR3 sequence: CASSVGSLGTGELFF. The CDR3 nucleotides are TGTGCCAGCAGCGTAGGGTCCCTGGGGACCGGGGAGCTGTTTTTT.

This chain links TRBV9 with TRBJ2-1; the match to TRBD2 covers 14 bases. This CDR3 spans 16 amino acids. J lost 0 bases, V lost 5 bases, and 1 base had no gene match. Germline assignment: CDR1 SGDLS and CDR2 YYNGEE. As DNA, the CDR3 is TGTGCCAGCAGGGGGACTAGCGGGAGCTCCTACAATGAGCAGTTCTTC. It codes for CASRGTSGSSYNEQFF.

The chain combines TRBV7-9 with TRBJ2-7; maybe TRBD1 (6 bases). The germline CDR1 and CDR2 sequences are SEHNR and FQNEAQ (reference sequence). The V end was cut by 0 bases, the J end by 3 bases, with 12 bases between. The CDR3 length is 15 residues. The DNA for the CDR3 is TGTGCCAGCAGCTTAGCGCAGGGGAGTTTCTACGAGCAGTACTTC. Protein sequence: CASSLAQGSFYEQYF.

The V call is TRBV12-3 or TRBV12-4, the J call TRBJ2-2; 7 bases are a match to TRBD1. This CDR3 has 17 residues. The J segment lost 1 base and the V segment lost 5 bases, leaving 10 bases of the junction unmatched. In DNA, the CDR3 is TGTGCCAGCAGTACGCTGCCCGGGACAGAGAACACCGGGGAGCTGTTTTTT. It encodes CASSTLPGTENTGELFF.

The chain links TRBV7-9 to TRBJ1-4; TRBD1 might be the D (5 bases). This CDR3 is built from 14 residues. V gave up 6 bases and J gave up 4 bases, with 12 bases separating them. Germline CDR1 SEHNR, CDR2 FQNEAQ (reference sequence). CDR3 amino acids: CASRSGTDNEKLFF. The DNA for the CDR3 is TGTGCCAGCAGGTCTGGGACGGATAATGAAAAACTGTTTTTT.

This clonotype was seen ten or more times. The chain is built from TRBV7-9 and TRBJ2-4, with D possibly being TRBD2 (5 bases). The length of the CDR3 is 15 residues. Trimming took 5 bases from V and 2 from J, leaving 13 bases between them. In germline, CDR1 is SEHNR, CDR2 FQNEAQ (reference sequence). The CDR3 sequence is CASSRGLESKNIQYF. The CDR3 DNA reads as TGTGCCAGCAGCCGGGGATTGGAATCCAAAAACATTCAGTACTTC.

This clonotype was observed a few times. The chain combines TRBV7-9 with TRBJ1-5; 9 bases agree with TRBD1. V shed 6 bases and J 11 bases; nucleotides not matched to a gene: 8. The germline V gene has CDR1 SEHNR and CDR2 FQNEAQ (reference sequence). This CDR3 contains 13 residues. CDR3 nucleotide sequence: TGTGCCAGCAGTTCCGACAGGGGGGAAGCCCAGCATTTT. Its translation is CASSSDRGEAQHF.

The chain recombines TRBV3-1 with TRBJ2-2; D is possibly TRBD2 (6 bases). The CDR3 runs 19 residues. Trimming left V 0 bases short and J 1 base short, with 18 bases between. CDR1 is LGHDT and CDR2 is YNNKEL in the germline V gene (reference sequence). The CDR3 here is CASSQDVGTPTLNTGELFF. DNA of the CDR3: TGTGCCAGCAGCCAAGATGTTGGGACTCCTACCCTGAACACCGGGGAGCTGTTTTTT.